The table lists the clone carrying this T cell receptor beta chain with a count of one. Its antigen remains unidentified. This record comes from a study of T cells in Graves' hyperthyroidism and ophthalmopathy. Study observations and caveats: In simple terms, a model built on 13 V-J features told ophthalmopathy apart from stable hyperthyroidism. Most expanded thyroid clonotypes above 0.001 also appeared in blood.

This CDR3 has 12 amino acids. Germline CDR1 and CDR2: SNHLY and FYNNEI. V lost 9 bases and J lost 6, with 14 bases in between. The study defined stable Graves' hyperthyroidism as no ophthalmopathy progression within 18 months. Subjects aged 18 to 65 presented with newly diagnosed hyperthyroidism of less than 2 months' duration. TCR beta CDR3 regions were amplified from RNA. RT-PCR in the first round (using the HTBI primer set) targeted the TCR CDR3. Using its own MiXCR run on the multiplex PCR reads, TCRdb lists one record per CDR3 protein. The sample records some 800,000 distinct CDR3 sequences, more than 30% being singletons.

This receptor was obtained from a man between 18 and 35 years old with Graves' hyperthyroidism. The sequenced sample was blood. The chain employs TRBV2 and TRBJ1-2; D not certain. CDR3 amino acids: CASSGRRDGYTF. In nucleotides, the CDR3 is TGTGCCAGTTCCGGGAGAAGGGATGGCTACACCTTC.